This TCR beta chain stems from a study of radiotherapy plus CTLA-4 blockade in lung cancer. Note on this clone: What it binds is not known.

Study-level results: Together with interferon-beta, which increased in serum after radiation, early dynamic changes in blood T cell clones were reportedly the best predictors of response. After treatment with radiotherapy plus ipilimumab, TCR clones that came from the tumor expanded in blood.

TCRdb keeps only in-frame clones here, not all; method: immunoSEQ multiplex PCR. The data contain about 88,000 clones, approximately 75% of them seen just once; the ten biggest clones take up over 11%. The CDR3 is 11 amino acids. CDR1 is SQVTM and CDR2 is ANQGSEA in the germline V gene. Deletions cut 6 bases from V and 3 bases from J, with 8 bases between. Patients had chemo-refractory metastatic non-small-cell lung cancer and received focal radiation plus CTLA-4 blockade that used ipilimumab. Sequenced here: peripheral blood, sampled from a patient treated with radiotherapy plus ipilimumab. This TCR was recovered from a human donor with non-small cell lung cancer that progressed on radiotherapy plus ipilimumab. The chain carries TRBV29-1 and TRBJ1-1; D call uncertain. CDR3 coding DNA: TGCAGCGTAGGATCTGACACTGAAGCTTTCTTT. Translated: CSVGSDTEAFF.